This T cell receptor beta chain stems from a study of T cells in Graves' hyperthyroidism and ophthalmopathy. This clonotype was counted between two and nine times. Germline-derived CDR1 and CDR2 are SGHNT and YENEEA. This CDR3 has 13 amino acids. The germline V and J ends were trimmed by 11 bases and 10 bases, with 18 bases remaining between them. What was amplified from RNA transcripts were TCR beta CDR3 regions. When the TCR CDR3 underwent first-round RT-PCR, the HTBI primer set was used. One entry per CDR3 protein results from TCRdb running MiXCR on the multiplex PCR reads. The sample comprises 250,000 to 400,000 distinct CDR3 sequences, roughly 13% of which are singletons, and approximately 35% rests with the top ten.

This chain connects TRBV11-3 to TRBJ1-6; no firm D call. The sequencing input was blood. This clonotype originated in a woman between 40 and 55 years old with Graves' ophthalmopathy. Here the CDR3 DNA reads TGTGCCGGAGAAAACATTCTCGAATCACCCCTCCACTTT. Its translation is CAGENILESPLHF.